These 28 T cell receptor beta chains were sequenced from one sample in a study of T cells in Graves' hyperthyroidism and ophthalmopathy. TCR beta CDR3 regions were amplified from RNA. Carried out on the TCR CDR3, a first-round RT-PCR used the HTBI primer set. MiXCR, run by TCRdb on the multiplex PCR reads, gives a single entry per CDR3 protein. This sample has around 300,000 distinct CDR3 sequences, with about 20% found just once. The specimen sequenced was blood. The source is a man in his thirties or forties with Graves' ophthalmopathy.

This clonotype was observed at least ten times. The chain couples TRBV18 to TRBJ2-5; D remains unclear. Trimming stripped 1 base from V and 3 bases from J, with 3 bases between. This CDR3 contains 12 residues. Germline-derived CDR1 and CDR2 are KGHSH and LQKENI. The CDR3 sequence: CASSPREETQYF. CDR3 coding DNA: TGTGCCAGCTCACCACGGGAAGAGACCCAGTACTTC. Combining the CDR3 with reference TRBV18 and TRBJ2-5 gives the whole variable domain NAGVMQNPRHLVRRRGQEARLRCSPMKGHSHVYWYRQLPEEGLKFMVYLQKENIIDESGMPKERFSAEFPKEGPSILRIQQVVRGDSAAYFCASSPREETQYFGPGTRLLVL.

This clonotype was counted at least ten times. The genes are TRBV12-3 or TRBV12-4 and TRBJ1-4; possible D gene TRBD1, 5 bases. Trimming took 3 bases from V and 8 from J, leaving 13 bases between them. CDR3 size: 14 residues. CDR3 residues: CASSFMPGKEKLFF. CDR3 in DNA: TGTGCCAGCAGTTTTATGCCAGGGAAAGAAAAACTGTTTTTT.

This clonotype was recorded a few times. The chain carries TRBV11-2 and TRBJ1-2; D remains unclear. This CDR3 region has 14 residues. V lost 7 bases and J 8 bases, leaving 20 bases between the germline ends. The V gene's germline CDR1 is SGHAT and CDR2 FQNNGV. The CDR3 spells CASNPEGPLRGYTF. The CDR3 nucleotides read TGTGCCAGCAACCCGGAGGGCCCTCTTCGAGGCTACACCTTC.

This clonotype has more than one count but fewer than ten. The chain links TRBV15 to TRBJ2-5; tentatively, D is TRBD1 (6 bases). Germline V gives CDR1 LNHNV, CDR2 YYDKDF (reference sequence). The V and J ends lost 5 bases and 5 bases respectively, with 9 bases between them. The CDR3 has 12 amino acids. The CDR3 region has the DNA TGTGCCACCAGCCTTCAGGGGGAGACCCAGTACTTC. Amino acids: CATSLQGETQYF.

The V and J genes are TRBV20-1 and TRBJ2-2, with unresolved D. V was cut by 0 bases and J by 6 bases, with 8 bases left in between. Germline V CDR1 and CDR2: DFQATT, SNEGSKA (reference sequence). CDR3 length: 13 residues. CDR3: CSAREPSAGELFF. In nucleotides, the CDR3 is TGCAGTGCTAGAGAGCCATCGGCCGGGGAGCTGTTTTTT.

This clonotype occurred many times. This rearrangement joins TRBV13 to TRBJ1-6; 10 bases are a match to TRBD1. In germline, CDR1 is PRHDT, CDR2 FYEKMQ (reference sequence). V dropped 5 bases and J dropped 11; count of bases not matched to a gene: 9. The CDR3 has 15 amino acids. The DNA for the CDR3 is TGTGCCAGCAGCCAAAGGACAGGGGGAAGGGCACCCCTCCACTTT. This sequence encodes CASSQRTGGRAPLHF.

This clonotype was counted many times. In DNA form, the CDR3 reads TGTGCCAGCAGGACGACAGGAAACACTGAAGCTTTCTTT. Its protein product is CASRTTGNTEAFF. The chain combines TRBV28 with TRBJ1-1; possible D gene TRBD1, 6 bases. V was shortened by 6 bases and J by 2 bases, with 10 bases between the two germline ends. The CDR3 covers 13 residues. Germline V lookup: CDR1 MDHEN, CDR2 SYDVKM.

This CDR3 is CASSFFDRGGDEQFF. CDR3 coding DNA: TGTGCCAGCAGCTTCTTCGACAGGGGTGGCGATGAGCAGTTCTTC. The V gene is TRBV5-5, the J gene TRBJ2-1; 8 bases are a match to TRBD1. This CDR3 spans 15 amino acids. The V segment lost 2 bases and the J segment 8 bases; nucleotides outside the gene matches: 9. CDR1 and CDR2 from the germline V gene are SGHKS and YYEKEE (reference sequence). Using reference TRBV5-5 and TRBJ2-1 for the parts outside the CDR3, the full variable domain is DAGVTQSPTHLIKTRGQQVTLRCSPISGHKSVSWYQQVLGQGPQFIFQYYEKEERGRGNFPDRFSARQFPNYSSELNVNALLLGDSALYLCASSFFDRGGDEQFFGPGTRLTVL.

The V and J genes are TRBV6-1 and TRBJ1-5; no reliable D call. Germline V CDR1 and CDR2: MNHNS, SASEGT. The CDR3 consists of 15 residues. V was shortened by 7 bases and J by 2 bases, with 15 bases between the two germline ends. The CDR3 coding sequence is TGTGCCAGCACCGTCTTCTCAGTTGGCAATCAGCCCCAGCATTTT. This gives the protein CASTVFSVGNQPQHF.

The table lists this clonotype with a few counts. This chain uses TRBV5-1 with TRBJ2-1; 7 bases match TRBD2. Germline lookup yields CDR1 SGHRS and CDR2 YFSETQ. CDR3 length equals 15 residues. With 4 bases clipped from V and 2 bases from J, the junction kept 6 bases outside the gene matches. The DNA of the CDR3 is TGCGCCAGCAGCCTAACTAGCGCTCCCTACAATGAGCAGTTCTTC. The encoded protein is CASSLTSAPYNEQFF.

This clonotype was detected many times. The chain uses TRBV2 and TRBJ1-2; D not certain. This CDR3 spans 15 amino acids. V was trimmed by 2 bases and J by 4 bases, leaving 14 bases between them. In germline, CDR1 is SNHLY, CDR2 FYNNEI. The DNA for the CDR3 is TGTGCCAGCAGTGAACGGGAGGGCAAACTCTATGGCTACACCTTC. It yields the protein CASSEREGKLYGYTF.

The chain links TRBV20-1 to TRBJ2-7; 8 bases align to TRBD2. This CDR3 has 15 amino acids. V shed 2 bases, J shed 5 bases, and the junction held 11 bases outside the gene matches. Germline V gives CDR1 DFQATT, CDR2 SNEGSKA (reference sequence). The CDR3 nucleotides read TGCAGTGCTAGATCCACCGGGGGGGCGAAAGACGAGCAGTACTTC. It is translated as CSARSTGGAKDEQYF.

This clonotype was counted at least ten times. This chain joins TRBV7-9 and TRBJ1-1; 11 bases agree with TRBD1. The CDR3 is made up of 15 amino acids. The junction had 3 bases not matched to a gene; V was cut back by 2 bases and J by 4 bases. Germline loops: CDR1 SEHNR, CDR2 FQNEAQ (reference sequence). CDR3 protein: CASSLQGTGGTEAFF. CDR3 DNA sequence: TGTGCCAGCAGCTTACAGGGGACAGGGGGCACTGAAGCTTTCTTT. The full variable domain, completed using reference TRBV7-9 and TRBJ1-1, is DTGVSQNPRHKITKRGQNVTFRCDPISEHNRLYWYRQTLGQGPEFLTYFQNEAQLEKSRLLSDRFSAERPKGSFSTLEIQRTEQGDSAMYLCASSLQGTGGTEAFFGQGTRLTVV.

This clonotype has just a few counts. The genes are TRBV28 and TRBJ2-5; D is ambiguous. The V gene lost 7 bases and the J gene lost 1 base, with 13 bases spanning the gap. The CDR3 runs to 14 residues. Germline assignment: CDR1 MDHEN and CDR2 SYDVKM. The CDR3 loop reads CASTSLASQETQYF. DNA of the CDR3: TGTGCCAGCACTTCCCTGGCTAGCCAAGAGACCCAGTACTTC.

This clonotype occurred a few times. The rearrangement joins TRBV20-1 to TRBJ1-6; perhaps TRBD1 as D (5 bases). V shed 2 bases and J shed 6 bases, with 20 bases lying between them. The CDR3 spans 17 residues. Looked up from germline, CDR1 is DFQATT and CDR2 is SNEGSKA (reference sequence). Here the CDR3 reads CSARHKGEDRPNSPLHF. The DNA for the CDR3 is TGCAGTGCTAGACACAAGGGAGAAGACAGACCTAATTCACCCCTCCACTTT.

The sample holds one count of this clonotype. This chain connects TRBV19 to TRBJ2-7, with D possibly matching TRBD2 (5 bases). The germline V and J ends were trimmed by 2 bases and 2 bases, with 7 bases remaining between them. The germline V gene encodes CDR1 LNHDA and CDR2 SQIVND (reference sequence). The CDR3 is 13 residues long. The CDR3 DNA sequence: TGTGCCAGTAGTATAACGGGAACCTACGAGCAGTACTTC. Protein: CASSITGTYEQYF.

This clonotype was counted many times. The chain's CDR3 is CASSLGFAGSTRNEQFF. The CDR3 nucleotides read TGTGCCAGCAGCTTAGGTTTTGCGGGAAGCACTCGGAATGAGCAGTTCTTC. The rearrangement joins TRBV11-2 to TRBJ2-1; possible D gene TRBD2, 6 bases. This CDR3 contains 17 residues. Germline CDR1 and CDR2: SGHAT and FQNNGV. Trimming removed 1 base from V and 7 bases from J, with 20 bases in between.

The gene calls are TRBV6-1 and TRBJ1-3; D unclear. Germline V gene sequence: CDR1 MNHNS, CDR2 SASEGT. V shed 5 bases and J shed 0 bases, with 17 bases lying between them. The length of the CDR3 is 17 residues. CDR3 sequence: CASSTTKNPLSGNTIYF. The CDR3 DNA sequence: TGTGCCAGCAGTACAACTAAGAATCCTCTCTCTGGAAACACCATATATTTT.

This clonotype has just one count. This rearrangement joins TRBV4-1 to TRBJ2-7; 7 bases are a match to TRBD1. The V gene end was trimmed by 2 bases and the J gene end by 4 bases; junction bases not matched to a gene: 8. The germline V gene encodes CDR1 MGHRA and CDR2 YSYEKL. The CDR3 totals 15 residues. Here the CDR3 reads CASSQPRTGVYEQYF. Here the CDR3 DNA reads TGCGCCAGCAGCCAACCCAGGACAGGTGTATACGAGCAGTACTTC.

This clonotype was seen at least ten times. V usage is TRBV11-3 and J usage is TRBJ2-7, with TRBD1 matching over 9 bases. In germline, CDR1 is SGHNT, CDR2 YENEEA. V dropped 4 bases and J dropped 3; count of bases not matched to a gene: 7. The CDR3 totals 15 residues. The CDR3 region has the DNA TGTGCCAGCAGCTCCTGGGGACAGGGCTACTACGAGCAGTACTTC. Residues: CASSSWGQGYYEQYF.

This clonotype has just a few counts. The chain carries TRBV29-1 and TRBJ2-2; D is unresolved. Germline assignment: CDR1 SQVTM and CDR2 ANQGSEA. With 4 bases removed from V and 7 bases from J, the gap between germline ends came to 10 bases. This CDR3 region has 12 residues. CDR3 coding DNA: TGCAGCGTTGGACAAGTTGGCGGGGAGCTGTTTTTT. It yields the protein CSVGQVGGELFF.

This clonotype turned up a few times. The chain uses TRBV20-1 and TRBJ2-3; 11 positions agree with TRBD2. J gave up 0 bases and V 5 bases, and 4 bases lay outside the gene matches. The CDR3 is 15 amino acids. The germline gives CDR1 DFQATT, CDR2 SNEGSKA (reference sequence). The CDR3 spells CSARRTSGSTDTQYF. The CDR3 bases are TGCAGTGCTCGGAGGACTAGCGGGAGCACAGATACGCAGTATTTT.

This clonotype was counted at least ten times. V and J are TRBV20-1 and TRBJ2-1; D is possibly TRBD2 (6 bases). CDR3 length: 15 amino acids. Germline values: CDR1 DFQATT, CDR2 SNEGSKA (reference sequence). Trimming left V 0 bases short and J 9 bases short, with 18 bases between. Here the CDR3 DNA reads TGCAGTGCTAGAGATCTGGCGGGAAGCGCAGGTGAGCAGTTCTTC. This sequence encodes CSARDLAGSAGEQFF.

The V gene is TRBV6-1, the J gene TRBJ1-3; no definite D call. The V and J ends lost 6 bases and 0 bases respectively, with 12 bases between them. This CDR3 contains 15 residues. Germline CDR1 and CDR2: MNHNS and SASEGT. The CDR3, as DNA: TGTGCCAGCAGGCAACAGTCAACCTCTGGAAACACCATATATTTT. Residues: CASRQQSTSGNTIYF.

The V call is TRBV7-2, the J call TRBJ2-5; D is possibly TRBD1 (5 bases). Trimming shortened V by 7 bases and J by 5 bases, and 17 bases separated the two germline ends. The CDR3 is 14 residues long. CDR1 and CDR2 from the germline V gene are SGHTA and FQGNSA. The CDR3 protein is CASNPGPGWETQYF. The CDR3 region has the DNA TGTGCCAGCAATCCAGGGCCCGGGTGGGAGACCCAGTACTTC.

The chain recombines TRBV6-1 with TRBJ2-7; D perhaps matches TRBD1 (6 bases). V was pared by 7 bases and J by 3 bases, with 22 bases between. CDR1 and CDR2 (germline): MNHNS, SASEGT. The CDR3 has 16 amino acids. The CDR3 sequence: CASKREPGHLVYEQYF. In DNA form, the CDR3 reads TGTGCCAGCAAAAGAGAGCCGGGACACCTCGTCTACGAGCAGTACTTC.

In regard to this clonotype: This may arise from a read error, as a much more abundant clone is one base away. The genes are TRBV6-2 or TRBV6-3 and TRBJ2-1; TRBD1 aligns across 7 bases. Germline CDR1 and CDR2: MNHEY and SVGEGT. V was pared by 0 bases and J by 3 bases, with 11 bases of the junction left unmatched. The CDR3 consists of 18 residues. The CDR3 protein is CASSYSEGGKGFYNEQFF. In DNA, the CDR3 is TGTGCCAGCAGTTACTCGGAAGGGGGCAAGGGCTTCTACAATGAGCAGTTCTTC.

Comment on this clonotype: Just one base apart from a much larger clone, this may be a read error. The chain has TRBV7-2 and TRBJ2-1; D might be TRBD2 (5 bases). CDR3 length: 15 residues. Germline V gives CDR1 SGHTA, CDR2 FQGNSA. CDR3 DNA: TGTGCCAGCAGCTTAGCTGACTACCTAGACAATGAGCAGCTCTTC. Its protein is CASSLADYLDNEQLF.